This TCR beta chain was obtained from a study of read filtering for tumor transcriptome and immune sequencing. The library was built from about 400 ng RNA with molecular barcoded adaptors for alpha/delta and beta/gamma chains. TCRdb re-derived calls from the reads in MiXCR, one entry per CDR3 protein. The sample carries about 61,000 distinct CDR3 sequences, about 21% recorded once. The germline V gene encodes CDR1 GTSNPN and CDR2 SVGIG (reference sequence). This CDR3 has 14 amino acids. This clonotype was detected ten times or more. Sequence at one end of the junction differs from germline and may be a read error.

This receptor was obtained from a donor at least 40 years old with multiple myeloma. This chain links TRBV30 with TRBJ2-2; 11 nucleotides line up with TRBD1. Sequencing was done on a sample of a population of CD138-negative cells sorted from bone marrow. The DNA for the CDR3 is TGTGCCGGGAGGGACAGGGGGATCACCGGGGAGCTGTTTTTT. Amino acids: CAGRDRGITGELFF.